This is a list of T cell receptor beta chains from one sample in a study of Graves' ophthalmopathy and Graves' hyperthyroidism. TCRdb passed the multiplex PCR reads through MiXCR, listing each CDR3 protein once. The sample lists roughly 220,000 distinct CDR3 sequences; around 50% were seen once. Sequencing was carried out using peripheral blood. These receptors were obtained from an adult man with Graves' ophthalmopathy. Each CDR3 is given without its conserved first and last residue.

TRBJ2-6,TRBV24-1,ATSDSWDRVTGANVLT
TRBJ2-2,TRBV12-3/TRBV12-4,ASSPPIGGVGELF
TRBJ2-6,TRBV25-1,ASSTNVPGQGAGANVLT
TRBJ2-7,TRBV10-3,AISSGNEQY
TRBJ1-4,TRBV4-1,ASSQSPRTTNEKLF
TRBJ1-6,TRBV9,ASSWDRGNSPLH
TRBJ2-7,TRBV25-1,ASRGALTYEQY
TRBJ2-5,TRBV10-3,ASSYSLETQY
TRBJ2-7,TRBV5-1,ASSPDLAGVGYEQY
TRBJ2-5,TRBV20-1,SALLRGSQETQY
TRBJ2-5,TRBV7-9,ASSLAGGGTQY
TRBJ2-5,TRBV19,ASSRLLVGETQY
TRBJ1-2,TRBV10-2,ASSESTQWYGYT
TRBJ2-7,TRBV20-1,SAKGPGPYEQY
TRBJ1-5,TRBV7-6,ASSSPGRNSNQPQH
TRBJ1-2,TRBV15,ATSSETGLGYGYT
TRBJ1-6,TRBV9,ASSDNSPLH
TRBJ2-5,TRBV29-1,SVRDSLLETQY
TRBJ2-7,TRBV7-9,ASSTGLNEQY
TRBJ1-1,TRBV5-1,ASSLRQGVYTEAF
TRBJ1-2,TRBV7-9,ASSLDGGRDYGYT
TRBJ1-1,TRBV29-1,SGSGGQGIWNTEAF
TRBJ2-7,TRBV7-9,ASSLTSGQGTYEQY
TRBJ1-3,TRBV7-9,ASSPTLRASGNTIY
TRBJ1-2,TRBV5-4,ASSLEYPGLDYGYT
TRBJ2-7,TRBV5-1,ASGPGTGIDEQY
TRBJ2-7,TRBV20-1,SARFNSRGSYEQY
TRBJ2-7,TRBV10-3,AISSGTYNEQY
TRBJ1-1,TRBV2,ASNFRATEAF
TRBJ1-1,TRBV10-3,AISGRGQGATEAF
TRBJ2-7,TRBV10-3,AISARGYEQY
TRBJ2-7,TRBV20-1,SARVWDRAYEQY
TRBJ1-1,TRBV19,ASSMRLAGTEAF
TRBJ1-2,TRBV7-9,ASSLGTGDNYGYT
TRBJ1-1,TRBV2,ASSVTVMNTEAF
TRBJ2-2,TRBV4-1,ASSQAGTVNTGELF
TRBJ1-1,TRBV7-8,ASSQEQGGGTEAF
TRBJ2-5,TRBV9,ASSLGRDLYQETQY
TRBJ1-1,TRBV6-1,ASKRLGEEAF
TRBJ2-5,TRBV2,ASKASGPPGGETQY
TRBJ1-4,TRBV2,ASSGQGAKTNEKLF
TRBJ1-5,TRBV2,ASSYARNQPQH
TRBJ1-2,TRBV4-1,ASSQVALNYGYT
TRBJ1-1,TRBV12-3/TRBV12-4,ASSYPGNTEAF
TRBJ1-2,TRBV29-1,SVEGTADYGYT